The rows below give T cell receptor beta chains drawn from one sample of a study of tumor-infiltrating lymphocytes in localized non-small cell lung cancer. Method: immunoSEQ multiplex PCR; TCRdb's copy keeps in-frame clones and lacks some. Of 23,000 or so clones in the sample, under 75% were seen once. Sequenced input: lung tumor tissue. These receptors were obtained from a human donor with non-small cell lung cancer. Each CDR3 is given with its conserved first and last residue. D genes are given only for firm matches. Rows may omit the clone size; those that give it use once, few, many or a size class.

V	size	J	D	CDR3	DNA
TRBV9	.	TRBJ2-3	TRBD2	CASSRAGWTDTQYF	TGTGCCAGCAGCCGAGCGGGATGGACAGATACGCAGTATTTT
TRBV6-5	.	TRBJ1-4	TRBD1	CASSHQGGWNEKLFF	TGTGCCAGCAGCCACCAGGGGGGTTGGAATGAAAAACTGTTTTTT
TRBV6-1	few	TRBJ1-4	.	CASSEPGYLRDEKLFF	TGTGCCAGCAGCGAACCGGGTTACCTTAGAGATGAAAAACTGTTTTTT
TRBV28	.	TRBJ2-4	.	CASTNPRAITGQPKNIQYF	TGTGCCAGCACCAATCCCCGAGCTATTACCGGGCAGCCGAAAAACATTCAGTACTTC
TRBV20-1	.	TRBJ1-1	.	CSAGEHGAFF	TGCAGTGCTGGAGAACACGGGGCTTTCTTT
TRBV6-5	.	TRBJ2-1	.	CASSYNGGGNEQFF	TGTGCCAGCAGTTATAACGGGGGAGGCAATGAGCAGTTCTTC
TRBV2	few	TRBJ2-1	.	CASSPIVELDEQFF	TGTGCCAGCAGTCCTATCGTGGAACTGGATGAGCAGTTCTTC
TRBV19	few	TRBJ1-2	.	CASSSTPEYGYTF	TGTGCCAGTAGCAGTACCCCAGAGTATGGCTACACCTTC
TRBV14	few	TRBJ1-4	.	CASSQGVLPEKLFF	TGTGCCAGCAGCCAAGGGGTCCTTCCTGAAAAACTGTTTTTT
TRBV11-3	.	TRBJ1-1	.	CASSLRGDTEAFF	TGTGCCAGCAGCCTTAGAGGGGACACTGAAGCTTTCTTT
TRBV7-9	few	TRBJ2-7	.	CASSIGITGYEQYF	TGTGCCAGCAGTATTGGCATTACCGGGTACGAGCAGTACTTC
TRBV11-2	.	TRBJ1-1	TRBD1	CASSWTGATEAFF	TGTGCCAGCAGCTGGACAGGGGCCACTGAAGCTTTCTTT
TRBV6-4	few	TRBJ1-1	.	CASSDANTEAFF	TGTGCCAGCAGTGATGCGAACACTGAAGCTTTCTTT
TRBV10-3	.	TRBJ1-5	.	CAISEAPGQPQHF	TGTGCCATCAGTGAGGCCCCGGGGCAGCCCCAGCATTTT
TRBV4-2	.	TRBJ2-3	.	CASSQSRGRATQYF	TGTGCCAGCAGCCAGTCAAGGGGGAGGGCTACGCAGTATTTT
TRBV6-5	.	TRBJ1-5	.	CASSKQVIVSQPQHF	TGTGCCAGCAGCAAACAGGTTATAGTAAGTCAACCCCAGCATTTT
TRBV2	once	TRBJ1-1	.	CASSEDQGFSAEAFF	TGTGCCAGCAGTGAAGATCAGGGCTTTTCCGCGGAAGCTTTCTTT
TRBV7-6	few	TRBJ2-5	TRBD1	CASSRDRGQTQYF	TGTGCCAGCAGCCGCGACAGGGGCCAGACCCAGTACTTC
TRBV28	few	TRBJ2-1	.	CASSLGSSNEQFF	TGTGCCAGCAGTTTAGGGTCCAGCAATGAGCAGTTCTTC
TRBV6-5	once	TRBJ2-1	TRBD1	CASSWGTGEDNEQFF	TGTGCCAGCAGTTGGGGGACAGGGGAAGACAATGAGCAGTTCTTC
TRBV27	.	TRBJ2-3	.	CASSSRGADTQYF	TGTGCCAGCAGTTCCCGGGGCGCAGATACGCAGTATTTT
TRBV19	.	TRBJ2-7	TRBD2	CASSIFLAEAYEQYF	TGTGCCAGTAGTATATTTCTAGCGGAGGCCTACGAGCAGTACTTC
TRBV5-1	few	TRBJ1-1	.	CASKQEMNTEAFF	TGCGCCAGCAAGCAGGAGATGAACACTGAAGCTTTCTTT
TRBV7-2	few	TRBJ1-1	.	CASSLTLYTEAFF	TGTGCCAGCAGCTTAACTCTCTACACTGAAGCTTTCTTT
TRBV18	few	TRBJ2-1	TRBD2	CASSPFAGEGNEQFF	TGTGCCAGCTCACCCTTTGCGGGAGAGGGCAATGAGCAGTTCTTC
TRBV11-2	few	TRBJ1-1	.	CASSLGRVSEAFF	TGTGCCAGCAGCTTAGGCAGAGTCTCTGAAGCTTTCTTT
TRBV6-1	.	TRBJ2-5	.	CASSGDASAAQYF	TGTGCCAGCAGTGGGGACGCCTCCGCGGCCCAGTACTTC
TRBV5-6	.	TRBJ1-2	.	CASSFFTPDGYTF	TGTGCCAGCAGCTTTTTTACCCCGGATGGCTACACCTTC
TRBV30	.	TRBJ1-1	.	CAWSGDTLTAFF	TGTGCCTGGAGTGGAGACACCCTTACAGCTTTCTTT
TRBV29-1	.	TRBJ1-2	.	CSVELYNYGYTF	TGCAGCGTTGAACTCTATAACTATGGCTACACCTTC
TRBV18	few	TRBJ2-5	.	CASSLDDETQYF	TGTGCCAGCTCACTGGATGATGAGACCCAGTACTTC
TRBV11-2	.	TRBJ2-7	TRBD1	CASSLGGQGTGEQYF	TGTGCCAGCAGCTTAGGGGGTCAGGGGACAGGGGAGCAGTACTTC
TRBV4-1	few	TRBJ2-2	.	CASSQEPLGELFF	TGCGCCAGCAGCCAAGAGCCCCTCGGGGAGCTGTTTTTT
TRBV28	medium-sized	TRBJ1-1	TRBD1	CASSTGVMNTEAFF	TGTGCCAGCAGTACAGGGGTTATGAACACTGAAGCTTTCTTT
TRBV4-1	.	TRBJ1-2	.	CASSQDSAEAVRYGYTF	TGCGCCAGCAGCCAAGATTCAGCGGAGGCCGTGAGGTATGGCTACACCTTC
TRBV6-1	.	TRBJ2-7	TRBD1	CASRATGIGPYEQYF	TGTGCCAGCAGGGCGACAGGGATCGGCCCCTACGAGCAGTACTTC
TRBV2	.	TRBJ1-1	TRBD1	CASRGGQMNTEAFF	TGTGCCAGCAGGGGGGGACAGATGAACACTGAAGCTTTCTTT
TRBV13	.	TRBJ1-3	TRBD1	CASSSPDRDGNTIYF	TGTGCCAGCAGCTCACCTGACAGGGACGGAAACACCATATATTTT
TRBV18	few	TRBJ2-1	.	CASSPGLDYNEQFF	TGTGCCAGCTCACCGGGACTCGACTACAATGAGCAGTTCTTC
TRBV2	medium-sized	TRBJ2-7	TRBD1	CATAPRTGGQGEQYF	TGTGCCACCGCCCCCCGAACAGGGGGCCAGGGCGAGCAGTACTTC
TRBV6-1	.	TRBJ1-3	.	CASSPMDIENTIYF	TGTGCCAGCAGTCCTATGGACATTGAAAACACCATATATTTT
TRBV28	.	TRBJ1-6	TRBD1	CASSGQGASPLHF	TGTGCCAGCAGTGGACAGGGGGCGTCACCCCTCCACTTT
TRBV6-1	.	TRBJ2-7	.	CASSPFKRVIYEQYF	TGTGCCAGCAGCCCCTTTAAGCGGGTGATCTACGAGCAGTACTTC
TRBV7-9	few	TRBJ1-5	.	CASSSDRQPQHF	TGTGCCAGCAGCTCCGACAGGCAGCCCCAGCATTTT
TRBV5-6	few	TRBJ1-3	.	CASSLPGRAGNTIYF	TGTGCCAGCAGCTTACCGGGGCGAGCTGGAAACACCATATATTTT
TRBV30	few	TRBJ2-3	TRBD2	CACPIRASGSGDTQYF	TGTGCCTGCCCAATCAGGGCTAGCGGGAGTGGAGATACGCAGTATTTT
TRBV19	few	TRBJ1-4	TRBD1	CASGRTGGNEKLFF	TGTGCCAGTGGGCGGACAGGGGGTAATGAAAAACTGTTTTTT
TRBV6-1	once	TRBJ1-2	TRBD1	CASSESGTGYGYTF	TGTGCCAGCAGTGAATCCGGGACAGGGTACGGCTACACCTTC